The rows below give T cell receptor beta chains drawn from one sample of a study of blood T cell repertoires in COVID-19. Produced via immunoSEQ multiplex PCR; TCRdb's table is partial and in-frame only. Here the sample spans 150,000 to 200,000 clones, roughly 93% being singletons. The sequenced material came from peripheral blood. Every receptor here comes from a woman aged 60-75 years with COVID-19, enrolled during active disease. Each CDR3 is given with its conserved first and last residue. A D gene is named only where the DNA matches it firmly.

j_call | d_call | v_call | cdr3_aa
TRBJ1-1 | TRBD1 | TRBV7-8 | CASSSTGGDTEAFF
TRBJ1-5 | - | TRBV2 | CASSVSGVAQPQHF
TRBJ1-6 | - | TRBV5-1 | CASSFWQNNSPLHF
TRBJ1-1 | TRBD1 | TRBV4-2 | CASSLSMGQANTEAFF
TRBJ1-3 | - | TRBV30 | CAWSLNRDTVESF
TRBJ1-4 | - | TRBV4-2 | CASSQDGWGGGNEKLFF
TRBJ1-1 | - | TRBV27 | CASRPTGRVTEAFF
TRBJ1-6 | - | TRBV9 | CASSPSTNSPLHF
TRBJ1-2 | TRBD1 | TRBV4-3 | CASSPGDRPNYGYTF
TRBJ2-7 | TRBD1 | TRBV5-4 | CASSHHWDRAREQYF
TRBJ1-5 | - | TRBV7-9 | CASSLLAEQPQHF
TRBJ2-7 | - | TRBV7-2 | CASSFWGLSYEQYF
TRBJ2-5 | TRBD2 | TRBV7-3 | CASSLNSGGQETQYF
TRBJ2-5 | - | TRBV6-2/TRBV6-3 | CASSYSQVKQETQYF
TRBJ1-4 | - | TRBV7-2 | CASSLAGGINEKLFF
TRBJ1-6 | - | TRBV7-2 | CASRSRREGSNSPLHF
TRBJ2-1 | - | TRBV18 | CASSPSYSYNEQFF
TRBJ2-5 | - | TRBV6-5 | CGGRGLVAQYF
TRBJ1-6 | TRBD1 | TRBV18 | CASSPGQGASSPLHF
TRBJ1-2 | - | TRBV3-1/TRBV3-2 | CASSQVADIYGYTF
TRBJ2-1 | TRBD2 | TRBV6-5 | CAIRTSGVNEQFF
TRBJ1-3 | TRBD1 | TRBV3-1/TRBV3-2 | CASSQDDRALGNTIYF
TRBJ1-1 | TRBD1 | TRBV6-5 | CASRVTGGNTEAFF
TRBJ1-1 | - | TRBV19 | CASIRGARITEAFF
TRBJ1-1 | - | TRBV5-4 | CASSPGRGFTEAFF
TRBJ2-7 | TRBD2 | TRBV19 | CASSIAAGGPYEQYF
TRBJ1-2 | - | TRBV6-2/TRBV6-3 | CASTPGTRNYGYTF
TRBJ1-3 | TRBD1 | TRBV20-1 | CSASKTGDDTIYF
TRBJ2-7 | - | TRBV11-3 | CASSLDWGWGRRIPYEQYF
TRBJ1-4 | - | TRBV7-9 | CASSLVNRVDEKLFF
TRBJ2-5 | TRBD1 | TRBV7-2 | CASSAVTGGEETQYF
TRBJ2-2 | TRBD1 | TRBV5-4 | CASSQRQGAFGELFF
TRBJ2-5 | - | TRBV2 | CASSEVPKETQYF
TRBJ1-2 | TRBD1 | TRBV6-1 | CASSDIPGGVLFYGYTF
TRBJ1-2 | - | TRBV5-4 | CASSLEGGDRGYTF
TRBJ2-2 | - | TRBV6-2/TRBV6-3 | CASSYSSLKLFF
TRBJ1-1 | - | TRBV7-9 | CASSFGGENTEAFF
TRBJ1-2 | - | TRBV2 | CASSTDGGYTF